The text below deals with one T cell receptor (beta chain). No cognate antigen has been identified for it. No per-base quality is available; no much larger clone lies one base away. Here V drops 0 bases and J drops 5 bases, and the junction holds 14 bases not matched to any gene. Including the terminal cysteine and phenylalanine, the CDR3 comprises 19 residues. CDR3 DNA only is kept here, 57 bases in frame from base 1. The germline V gene yields ENHRY for CDR1 and SYGVKD for CDR2. The immunoSEQ Assay was used to sequence TCRbeta CDR3 regions. After extraction, genomic DNA underwent amplification by bias-controlled multiplex PCR, followed by high-throughput sequencing. In the original analysis: To quantify the absolute abundance of every unique TCRbeta CDR3 region, sequences were collapsed and filtered. T cell fraction was estimated by normalization of TCRbeta template counts to usable DNA, with usable DNA being measured through amplification of reference genes present in all nucleated cells. Repertoire TCRs were annotated as SARS-CoV-2-specific when V gene, CDR3 amino acid sequence and J gene were exactly matched to a known reactive TCR set. The reference SARS-CoV-2 TCR set was derived from MIRA and filtered for enrichment in COVID-19-positive ImmuneCODE repertoires, a step that removed public or cross-reactive TCRs. Based on the MIRA antigens, annotated TCRs were further analysed at the level of specific ORF or position within ORF. Breadth was defined as the number of annotated unique rearrangements divided by the total number of unique productive rearrangements, and depth was defined as the summed frequency of the annotated unique rearrangements. Two-sided Wilcoxon rank-sum tests were used to compare TCR breadth between groups. TCRdb holds this immuneACCESS table with in-frame rearrangements only. Some clones are missing; in checked studies, unresolved V genes explain under half, and the rest has no known cause. Clone size and the V and J calls come from that table; the DNA yielded D and trimming. For this sample there are hundreds of thousands of clones; roughly 89% appear just once. The ten largest make up over 2.5% of the sample.

This entry belongs to a study of Ad26.COV2.S vaccination and SARS-CoV-2 variants (dated by TCRdb to about 2021). Turning to the overall study: Vaccine-arm donors were drawn from COV1001, a multicentre, randomized, double-blind, placebo-controlled phase I-IIa trial of Ad26.COV2.S in healthy adults. Ad26.COV2.S was administered intramuscularly at 5 x 10^10 or 1 x 10^11 viral particles, either as a single shot or as two shots given 56 days apart. A total of roughly 30 samples were included in the TCR-sequenced set, comprising roughly 19 Ad26.COV2.S vaccine recipients, 5 placebo recipients and 8 SARS-CoV-2 convalescent individuals. TCRbeta repertoire sequencing was used to assess the specificity and breadth of SARS-CoV-2-reactive T cell receptors after Ad26.COV2.S vaccination. Throughout the experiments and outcome assessment, investigators stayed blinded to trial group allocation. Trial participants were randomized into five groups of five: low-dose or high-dose Ad26.COV2.S given once or twice, or placebo on both occasions. Broader findings and caveats from the paper: It was noted by the authors that total T cell responses may have been underestimated by the TCR breadth and depth analyses. Ad26.COV2.S recipients had higher spike-specific TCR breadth than placebo recipients (P = 0.0014). Non-spike TCR breadth was comparable between vaccine and placebo recipients, consistent with the vaccine containing only spike. After vaccination, substantial breadth of spike-specific CD8+ and CD4+ T cell responses was reported. Comparing responses between vaccine doses or regimens was not something the study was powered to do.

The treatment or condition label, read with the paper, signifies: about 20 received Ad26.COV2.S at low or high dose, single or two shots; five or six received placebo; per-sample allocation not given. For vaccine and placebo recipients, repertoires were sequenced using samples collected on day 63 after the first injection. Cohort 1b enrolled about two dozen adults aged 18-55 years at a single site in Boston, USA, between 29 July and 7 August 2020. Ad26.COV2.S was a replication-incompetent adenovirus type 26 vector that expressed a prefusion-stabilized SARS-CoV-2 spike protein derived from the original Wuhan strain.

The receptor chain draws on TRBV10-3 and TRBJ2-3, with 10 bases aligning to TRBD1. The source is a person aged 18 to 65 who received the Ad26.COV2.S COVID-19 vaccine or a placebo. The source was peripheral blood, collected in a trial of Ad26.COV2.S vaccine versus placebo. The DNA sequence follows: TGTGCCATCAGTGAGTCGTCCGGGACAGGGGCCCCCCGGAGAGATACGCAGTATTTT. Its coded protein is CAISESSGTGAPRRDTQYF.